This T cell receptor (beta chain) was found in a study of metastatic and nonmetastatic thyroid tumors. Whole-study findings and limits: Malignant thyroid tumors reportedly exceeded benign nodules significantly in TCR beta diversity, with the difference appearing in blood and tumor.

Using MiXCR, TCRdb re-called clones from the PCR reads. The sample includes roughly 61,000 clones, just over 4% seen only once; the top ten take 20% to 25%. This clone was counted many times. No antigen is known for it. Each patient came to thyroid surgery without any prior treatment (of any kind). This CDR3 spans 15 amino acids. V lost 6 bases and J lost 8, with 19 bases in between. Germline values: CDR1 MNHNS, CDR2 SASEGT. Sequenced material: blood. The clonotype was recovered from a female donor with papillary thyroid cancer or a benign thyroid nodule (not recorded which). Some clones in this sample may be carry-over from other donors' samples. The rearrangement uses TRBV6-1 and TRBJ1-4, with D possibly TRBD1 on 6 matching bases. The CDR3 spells CASRKNVAGEEKLFF. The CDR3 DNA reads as TGTGCCAGCAGGAAAAATGTGGCAGGGGAGGAAAAACTGTTTTTT.